This T cell receptor beta chain was captured by sequencing in a study of regulatory T cells in long-lasting Graves disease. Findings and limits, study-wide: Comparison showed that persistent patients shared more public clonotypes (about 2,700) than new patients (966).

As for time point: persistent/refractory GD, antithyroid drugs over 5 years with positive TRAb. The TCR library was prepared using RNA isolated from PBMCs. This clonotype was observed many times. Antigen: not known. CDR1 is SQVTM, CDR2 ANQGSEA, per germline. Trimming took off 7 bases at V and 5 bases at J, with 14 bases between the two ends. There are 12 residues in the CDR3. Researchers made TCR beta libraries by using iRepertoire HTBI primers and running Arm-PCR on CDR3 regions. MiXCR was run by TCRdb on the multiplex PCR reads, yielding one entry per CDR3 protein. The table includes a few hundred thousand distinct CDR3 sequences, roughly 24% detected once.

The sequence was collected from a woman aged 40 to 50 with Graves disease. Specimen: peripheral blood mononuclear cells (PBMCs), collected when the disease was refractory, from a patient treated with antithyroid drugs. The chain uses TRBV29-1 and TRBJ2-5, with D tentatively TRBD1 (5 bases). The CDR3 here is CSADPGYETQYF. In DNA, the CDR3 is TGCAGCGCCGACCCAGGGTACGAGACCCAGTACTTC.